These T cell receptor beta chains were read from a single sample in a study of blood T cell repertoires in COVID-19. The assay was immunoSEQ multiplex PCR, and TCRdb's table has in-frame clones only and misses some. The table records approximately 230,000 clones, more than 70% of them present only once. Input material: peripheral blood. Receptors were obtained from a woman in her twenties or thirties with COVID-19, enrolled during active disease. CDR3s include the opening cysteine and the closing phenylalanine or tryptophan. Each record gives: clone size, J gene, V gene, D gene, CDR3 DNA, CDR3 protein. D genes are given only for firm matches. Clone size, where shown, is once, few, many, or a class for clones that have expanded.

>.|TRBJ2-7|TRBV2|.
TGTGCCGGAGCCCGACTAGGGTACGAGCAGTACTTC
CAGARLGYEQYF
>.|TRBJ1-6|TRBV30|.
TGTGCCTGGAGTCAACCCCTCCACTTT
CAWSQPLHF
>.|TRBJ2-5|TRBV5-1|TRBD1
TGCGCCAGCAGCGGACAACAGGGGGCGTACCAAGAGACCCAGTACTTC
CASSGQQGAYQETQYF
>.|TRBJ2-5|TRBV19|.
TGTGCCAGTAAAAGGACAGTCGGGGGGGAGACCCAGTACTTC
CASKRTVGGETQYF
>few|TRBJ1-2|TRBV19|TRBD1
TGTGCCAGTAACGCGGCAGGGGGAAACTATGGCTACACCTTC
CASNAAGGNYGYTF
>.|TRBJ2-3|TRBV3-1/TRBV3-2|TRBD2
TGTGCCAGCAGCCAAGATCGGGCGGGGGTTGGCACAGATACGCAGTATTTT
CASSQDRAGVGTDTQYF
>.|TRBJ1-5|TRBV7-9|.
TGTGCCAGCAGCCTCGACAGCGACATTCAGCCCCAGCATTTT
CASSLDSDIQPQHF
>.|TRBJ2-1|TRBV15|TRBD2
TGTGCCACCAGCAGAGATTTGCAGACTAGCGGGTTCCGGGGGGGGCAGTTCTTC
CATSRDLQTSGFRGGQFF
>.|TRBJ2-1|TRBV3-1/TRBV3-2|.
TGTGCCAGCAGCCAAGGTACTACGGGACAAAAGGGACCTTACAATGAGCAGTTCTTC
CASSQGTTGQKGPYNEQFF
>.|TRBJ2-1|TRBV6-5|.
TGTGCCAGCAGTTACACCCAGGGAGGTATTAGGAATGAGCAGTTCTTC
CASSYTQGGIRNEQFF
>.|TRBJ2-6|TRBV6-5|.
TGTGCCACCCAGCGGAACTCTGGGGCCAACGTCCTGACTTTC
CATQRNSGANVLTF
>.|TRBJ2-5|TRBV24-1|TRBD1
TGTGCCACCAGTGATACAGGGGGCCGAGAGACCCAGTACTTC
CATSDTGGRETQYF
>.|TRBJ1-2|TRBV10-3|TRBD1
TGTGCCATCAGTGATCCGGGACAGGTACACTATGGCTACACCTTC
CAISDPGQVHYGYTF
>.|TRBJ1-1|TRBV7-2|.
TGTGCCAGCAGCTTAGAGGCAGGGTGGAACACTGAAGCTTTCTTT
CASSLEAGWNTEAFF
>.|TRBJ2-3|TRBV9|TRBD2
TGTGCCAGCAGCGTAGGACTAGCCCTGCGCGATACGCAGTATTTT
CASSVGLALRDTQYF
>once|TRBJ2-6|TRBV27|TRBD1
TGTGCCAGCAGCACCTTGGGGACAGGCCTCCCCTCTGGGGCCAACGTCCTGACTTTC
CASSTLGTGLPSGANVLTF
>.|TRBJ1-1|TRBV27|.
TGTGCCAGCAGTTTATTCTCCAGGGTCCGGGGGGCTGAAGCTTTCTTT
CASSLFSRVRGAEAFF
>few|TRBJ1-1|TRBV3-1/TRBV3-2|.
TGTGCCAGCAGCCGACGACAGGCTGAAGCTTTCTTT
CASSRRQAEAFF
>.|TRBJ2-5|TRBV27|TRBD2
TGTGCCAGCAGTTTCTCGCTAGCGGGGGGGCGGGAGACCCAGTACTTC
CASSFSLAGGRETQYF
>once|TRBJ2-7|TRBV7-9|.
TGTGCCAGCAGCCTGACTGCTTACGAGCAGTACTTC
CASSLTAYEQYF
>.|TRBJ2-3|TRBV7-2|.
TGTGCCAGCAGCACCCAGGACTTCACAGATACGCAGTATTTT
CASSTQDFTDTQYF
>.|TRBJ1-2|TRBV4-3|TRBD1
TGCGCCAGCAGCCCAATGGGACAGGGGCGCGGCTACACCTTC
CASSPMGQGRGYTF
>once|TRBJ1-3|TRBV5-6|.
TGTGCCAGCAGCTTGGCATTCCCTGGAGGAACTGGAAACACCATATATTTT
CASSLAFPGGTGNTIYF
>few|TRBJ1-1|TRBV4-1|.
TGCGCCAGCAGCCAAGCGGGGACTGAAGCTTTCTTT
CASSQAGTEAFF
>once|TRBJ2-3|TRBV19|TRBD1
TGTGCCAGTAGCCCCCTTACCTTACAGGGGGTATTCACAGATACGCAGTATTTT
CASSPLTLQGVFTDTQYF
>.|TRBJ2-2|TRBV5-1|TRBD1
TGCGCCAGCAGCTTGAGGCAGGGGGCGACCGGGGAGCTGTTTTTT
CASSLRQGATGELFF
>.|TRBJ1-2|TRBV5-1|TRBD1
TGCGCCAGCAGCTTGGGGGGACAGGGTGCGCGTGGCTACACCTTC
CASSLGGQGARGYTF
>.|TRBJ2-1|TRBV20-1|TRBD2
TGCAGTGCTAGTGTCGCCCTAGCGGGGTGGTACAATGAGCAGTTCTTC
CSASVALAGWYNEQFF
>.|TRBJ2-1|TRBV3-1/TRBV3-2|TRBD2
TGTGCCAGCAGACCCGGACTAGCGGTTAACTACAATGAGCAGTTCTTC
CASRPGLAVNYNEQFF
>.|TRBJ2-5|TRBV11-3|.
TGTGCCAGCAGCTTATTAACTAGACTCGCAGAGACCCAGTACTTC
CASSLLTRLAETQYF
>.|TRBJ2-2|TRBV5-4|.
TGTGCCAGCAGCTCCCCAAATTTCGGGTTAGGTTCAAACACCGGGGAGCTGTTTTTT
CASSSPNFGLGSNTGELFF
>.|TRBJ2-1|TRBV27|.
TGTGCCAGCAGTCGAGGGAACAATGAGCAGTTCTTC
CASSRGNNEQFF
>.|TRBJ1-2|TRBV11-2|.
TGTGCCAGCAGCGAAGAATGGGCAGGCCTCTATGGCTACACCTTC
CASSEEWAGLYGYTF
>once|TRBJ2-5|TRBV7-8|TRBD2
TGTGCCAGCAGCTTAGATAGCGGGACCTATACCCAGTACTTC
CASSLDSGTYTQYF
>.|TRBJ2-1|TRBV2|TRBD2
TGTGCCAGCACGGGCGGGGGGGCCTACAATGAGCAGTTCTTC
CASTGGGAYNEQFF
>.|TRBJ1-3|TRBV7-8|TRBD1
TGTGCCAGCAGCTCGTACCGAATACCGGGACAGGGCACTGGAAACACCATATATTTT
CASSSYRIPGQGTGNTIYF
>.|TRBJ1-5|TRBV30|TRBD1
TGTGCCTGGGGACAGGAAGGCAATCAGCCCCAGCATTTT
CAWGQEGNQPQHF
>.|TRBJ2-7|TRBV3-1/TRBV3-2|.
TGTGCCAGCAGCCAAGGTCCCAGCTCCTACGAGCAGTACTTC
CASSQGPSSYEQYF
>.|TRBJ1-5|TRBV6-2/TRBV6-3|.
TGTGCCAGCAGTTACCGGAGGGACCTGGGGCCCCAGCATTTT
CASSYRRDLGPQHF
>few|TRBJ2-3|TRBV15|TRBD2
TGTGCCACCAGCGAGGGGTTAATATCTCGGACTAGCCACACAGATACGCAGTATTTT
CATSEGLISRTSHTDTQYF
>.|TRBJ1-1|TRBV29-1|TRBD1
TGCAGCGCCCTGGGACAGGGGATGACTGAAGCTTTCTTT
CSALGQGMTEAFF
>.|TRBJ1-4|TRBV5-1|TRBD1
TGCGCCAGCACCTCGGGACAGGGGTTTGAAAAACTGTTTTTT
CASTSGQGFEKLFF
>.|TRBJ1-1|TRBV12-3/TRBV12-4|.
TGTGCCAGCAGTTTGCAGGAGAACACTGAAGCTTTCTTT
CASSLQENTEAFF
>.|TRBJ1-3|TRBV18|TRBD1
TGTGCCAGCTCACCAATCATACAGGGGCTAGGAAACACCATATATTTT
CASSPIIQGLGNTIYF
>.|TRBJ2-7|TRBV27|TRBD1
TGTGCCAGCAGTCCCCTCGGGACAGGTATTAAGCGCAGATACGAGCAGTACTTC
CASSPLGTGIKRRYEQYF
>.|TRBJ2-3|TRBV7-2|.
TGTGCCAGCAGCGACACGGGGGGCCCAGATACGCAGTATTTT
CASSDTGGPDTQYF
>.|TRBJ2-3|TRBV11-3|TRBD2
TGTGCCAGCAGCTCCCGGACTAGCGGGGGAAACACAGATACGCAGTATTTT
CASSSRTSGGNTDTQYF
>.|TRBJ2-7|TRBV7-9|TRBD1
TGTGCCAGCAGATCAGGGGGGACAGGGAGACGCGAGCAGTACTTC
CASRSGGTGRREQYF